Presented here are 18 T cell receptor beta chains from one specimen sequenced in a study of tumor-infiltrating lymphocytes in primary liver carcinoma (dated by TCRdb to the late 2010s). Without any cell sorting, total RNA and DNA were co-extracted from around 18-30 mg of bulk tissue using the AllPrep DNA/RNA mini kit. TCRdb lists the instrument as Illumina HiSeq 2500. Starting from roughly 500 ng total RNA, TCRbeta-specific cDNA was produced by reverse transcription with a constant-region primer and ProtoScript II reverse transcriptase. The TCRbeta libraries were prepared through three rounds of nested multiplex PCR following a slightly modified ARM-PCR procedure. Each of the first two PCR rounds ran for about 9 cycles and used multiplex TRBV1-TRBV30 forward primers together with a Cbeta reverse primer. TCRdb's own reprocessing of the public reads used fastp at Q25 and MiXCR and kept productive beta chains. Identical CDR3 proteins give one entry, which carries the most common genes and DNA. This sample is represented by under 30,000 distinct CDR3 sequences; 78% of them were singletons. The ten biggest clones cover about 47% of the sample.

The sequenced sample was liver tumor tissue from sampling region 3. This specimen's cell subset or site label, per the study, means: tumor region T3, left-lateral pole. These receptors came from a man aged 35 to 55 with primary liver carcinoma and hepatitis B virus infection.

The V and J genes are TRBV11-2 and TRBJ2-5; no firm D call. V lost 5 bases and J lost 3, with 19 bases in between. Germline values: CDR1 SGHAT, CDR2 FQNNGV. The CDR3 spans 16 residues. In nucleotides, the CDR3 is TGTGCCAGCAGCCAGACTCCTGGTGCGAGGAAAGAGACCCAGTACTTC. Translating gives CASSQTPGARKETQYF.

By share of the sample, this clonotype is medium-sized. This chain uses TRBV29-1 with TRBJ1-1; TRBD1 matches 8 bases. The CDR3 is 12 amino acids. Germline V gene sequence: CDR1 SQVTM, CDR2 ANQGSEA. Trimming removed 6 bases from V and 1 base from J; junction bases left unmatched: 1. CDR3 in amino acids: CSVGQGNTEAFF. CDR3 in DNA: TGCAGCGTAGGACAGGGGAACACTGAAGCTTTCTTT.

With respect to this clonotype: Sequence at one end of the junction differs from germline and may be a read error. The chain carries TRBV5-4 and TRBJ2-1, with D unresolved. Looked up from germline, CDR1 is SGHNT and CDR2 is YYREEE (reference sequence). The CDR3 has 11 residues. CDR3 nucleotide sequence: TGTGCCAGCGGCTGGGGAAATGAGCAGCTCTTC. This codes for CASGWGNEQLF.

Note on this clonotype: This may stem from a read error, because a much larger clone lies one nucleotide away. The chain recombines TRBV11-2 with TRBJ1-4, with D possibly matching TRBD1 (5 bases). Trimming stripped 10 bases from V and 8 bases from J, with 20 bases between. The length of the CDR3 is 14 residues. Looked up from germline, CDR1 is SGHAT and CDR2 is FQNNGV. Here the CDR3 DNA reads TGTGCCATCAACTTAGAGGTTGGGGACGAAAAACTGTTTTTT. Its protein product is CAINLEVGDEKLFF.

The CDR3 coding sequence is TGCGCCAGCAGGGATGGGGGCGGTTGGGACAATGAGCAGTTCTTC. Amino acid sequence: CASRDGGGWDNEQFF. The V call is TRBV5-1, the J call TRBJ2-1; D is possibly TRBD1 (6 bases). This CDR3 has 15 residues. Germline V CDR1 and CDR2: SGHRS, YFSETQ. V was cut by 5 bases and J by 5 bases, with 17 bases left in between.

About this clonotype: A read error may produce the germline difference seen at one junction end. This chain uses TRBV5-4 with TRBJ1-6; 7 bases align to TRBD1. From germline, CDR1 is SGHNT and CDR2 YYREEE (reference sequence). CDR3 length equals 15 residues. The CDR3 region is CGSSLSQGDSSPLHF. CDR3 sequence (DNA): TGTGGCAGCAGCCTATCGCAGGGGGATAGTTCACCCCTCCACTTT.

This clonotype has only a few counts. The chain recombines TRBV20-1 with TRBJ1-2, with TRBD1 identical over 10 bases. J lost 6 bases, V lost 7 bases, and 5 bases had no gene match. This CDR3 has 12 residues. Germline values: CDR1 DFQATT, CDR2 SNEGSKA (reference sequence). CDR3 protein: CSGQGASHGYTF. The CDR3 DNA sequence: TGCAGTGGACAGGGGGCGTCCCATGGCTACACCTTC.

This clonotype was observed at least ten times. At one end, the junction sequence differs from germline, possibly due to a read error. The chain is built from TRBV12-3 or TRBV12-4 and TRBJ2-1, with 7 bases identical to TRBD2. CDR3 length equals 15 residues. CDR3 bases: TGTGCCAGCATCTTAGCGGGCGCGTCCTACAATGGGCAGTTCTTC. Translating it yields CASILAGASYNGQFF.

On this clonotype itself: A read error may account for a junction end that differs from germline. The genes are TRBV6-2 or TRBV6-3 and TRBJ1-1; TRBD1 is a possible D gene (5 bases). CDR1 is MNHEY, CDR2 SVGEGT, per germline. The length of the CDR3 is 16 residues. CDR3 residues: CASSLNLQEENTKAFF. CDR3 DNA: TGTGCCAGCAGCCTCAACCTACAGGAGGAGAACACTAAAGCTTTCTTT.

CDR3: CASSLGAGNWGDTQYF. The DNA for the CDR3 is TGCGCTAGTAGCTTGGGTGCGGGGAATTGGGGAGATACGCAGTATTTT. The genes are TRBV5-1 and TRBJ2-3, with D tentatively TRBD2 (6 bases). The germline gives CDR1 SGHRS, CDR2 YFSETQ. CDR3 length equals 16 residues.

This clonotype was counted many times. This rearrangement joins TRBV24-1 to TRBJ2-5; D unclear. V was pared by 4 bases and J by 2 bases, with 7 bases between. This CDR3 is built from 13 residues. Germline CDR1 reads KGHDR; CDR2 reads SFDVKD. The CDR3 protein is CATSEPGQETQYF. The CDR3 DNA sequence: TGTGCCACCAGTGAGCCCGGTCAAGAGACCCAGTACTTC.

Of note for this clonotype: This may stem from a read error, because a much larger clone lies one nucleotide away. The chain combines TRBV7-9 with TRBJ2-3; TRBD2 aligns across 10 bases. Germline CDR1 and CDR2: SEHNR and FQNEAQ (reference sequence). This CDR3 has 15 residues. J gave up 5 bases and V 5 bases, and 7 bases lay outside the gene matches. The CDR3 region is CASSPLAGGIDTQYF. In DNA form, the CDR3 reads TGTGCCAGCAGCCCATTAGCGGGGGGCATAGATACGCAGTATTTT.

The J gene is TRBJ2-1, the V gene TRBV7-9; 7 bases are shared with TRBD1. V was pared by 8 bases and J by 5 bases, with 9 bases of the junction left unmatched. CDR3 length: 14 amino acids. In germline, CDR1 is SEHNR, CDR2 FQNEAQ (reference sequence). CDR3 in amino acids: CASCARQGHNEQFF. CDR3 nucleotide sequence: TGTGCCAGCTGTGCGAGACAGGGCCACAATGAGCAGTTCTTC.

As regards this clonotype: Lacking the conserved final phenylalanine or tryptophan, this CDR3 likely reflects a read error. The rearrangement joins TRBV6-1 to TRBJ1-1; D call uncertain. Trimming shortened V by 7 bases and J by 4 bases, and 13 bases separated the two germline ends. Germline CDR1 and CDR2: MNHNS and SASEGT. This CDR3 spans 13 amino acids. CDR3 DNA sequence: TGTGCCAGCAACCTCGATAGGAGCACTGAAGCTTTCCTT. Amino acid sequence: CASNLDRSTEAFL.

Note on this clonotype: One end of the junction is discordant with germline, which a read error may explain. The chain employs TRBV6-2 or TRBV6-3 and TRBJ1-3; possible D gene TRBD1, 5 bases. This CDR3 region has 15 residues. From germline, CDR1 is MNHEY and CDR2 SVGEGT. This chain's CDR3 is CATSYSGPLSDTIHF. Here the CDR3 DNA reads TGTGCCACCAGTTACTCGGGACCGTTGTCGGACACCATACATTTT.

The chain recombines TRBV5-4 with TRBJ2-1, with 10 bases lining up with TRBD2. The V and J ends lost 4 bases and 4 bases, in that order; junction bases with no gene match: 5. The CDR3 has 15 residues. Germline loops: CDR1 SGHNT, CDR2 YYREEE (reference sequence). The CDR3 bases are TGTGCCAGCAGCCCCGGACTAGCGGTTTACAATGAGCAGTTCTTC. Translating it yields CASSPGLAVYNEQFF.

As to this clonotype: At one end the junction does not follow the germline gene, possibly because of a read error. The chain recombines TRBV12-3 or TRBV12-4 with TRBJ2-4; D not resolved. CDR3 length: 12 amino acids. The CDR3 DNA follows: TGTGCCAGCAGTGTGTCACAAAACATTCAGTATTTC. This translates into CASSVSQNIQYF.

The CDR3 coding sequence is TGTGCCTGCGGTTTAGGAGAGGGGGCCAACTACGAGCAGTACTTC. Translated: CACGLGEGANYEQYF. V usage is TRBV12-3 or TRBV12-4 and J usage is TRBJ2-7, with TRBD1 identical over 7 bases. CDR3 length: 15 residues. J was trimmed by 3 bases and V by 11 bases; bases with no gene match: 16.